The 26 T cell receptor beta chains reported below all come from one sample, sequenced in a study of cytomegalovirus exposure and HLA in healthy donors. The PCR was carried out with 60 Vbeta primers and 13 Jbeta primers. Profiling relied on immunoSEQ multiplex PCR, and the TCRdb table lists in-frame clones only, not all of them. The ten top clones account for roughly 0.74%, within a sample of about 200,000 clones. Sequencing was carried out using PBMCs. The receptors were sampled from a boy between 5 and 17 years old in good health and CMV-seronegative.

The chain recombines TRBV30 with TRBJ2-1; weak D call: TRBD2 (6 bases). The CDR3 loop spans 13 amino acids. Germline CDR1 is GTSNPN and CDR2 is SVGIG (reference sequence). Trimming took off 0 bases at V and 8 bases at J, with 11 bases between the two ends. The CDR3 protein is CAWSVRGGDEQFF. The CDR3 DNA follows: TGTGCCTGGAGTGTACGGGGAGGAGATGAGCAGTTCTTC.

The chain links TRBV7-9 to TRBJ2-7; the match to TRBD2 covers 9 bases. The CDR3 is 15 amino acids. The junction had 6 bases not matched to a gene; V was cut back by 1 base and J by 5 bases. Looked up from germline, CDR1 is SEHNR and CDR2 is FQNEAQ (reference sequence). CDR3 in amino acids: CASSLGAGGPDEQYF. The CDR3 DNA reads as TGTGCCAGCAGCTTAGGGGCGGGGGGGCCAGACGAGCAGTACTTC. Looking up the rest from reference TRBV7-9 and TRBJ2-7 gives the full variable domain: DTGVSQNPRHKITKRGQNVTFRCDPISEHNRLYWYRQTLGQGPEFLTYFQNEAQLEKSRLLSDRFSAERPKGSFSTLEIQRTEQGDSAMYLCASSLGAGGPDEQYFGPGTRLTVT.

This sequence joins TRBV4-2 and TRBJ2-7; D remains unclear. Germline V gene lookup returns CDR1 LGHNA and CDR2 YNFKEQ. This CDR3 spans 11 amino acids. The V and J ends lost 3 bases and 4 bases respectively, with 4 bases between them. The CDR3 region is CASSHAYEQYF. As DNA, the CDR3 is TGTGCCAGCAGCCACGCGTACGAGCAGTACTTC.

The V gene is TRBV6-5, the J gene TRBJ2-2; possibly TRBD2 for D (5 bases). The CDR3 runs 11 residues. CDR1 is MNHEY and CDR2 is SVGAGI in the germline V gene. The V end lost 6 bases, the J end lost 8 bases, and 7 bases lay between the germline ends. CDR3: CASSGMGELFF. The CDR3 DNA sequence: TGTGCCAGCAGCGGGATGGGGGAGCTGTTTTTT.

The chain carries TRBV4-2 and TRBJ2-7, with TRBD2 matching 9 bases. CDR3 size: 16 residues. CDR1 and CDR2 from the germline V gene are LGHNA and YNFKEQ. J gave up 0 bases and V 1 base, and 4 bases lay outside the gene matches. The CDR3 coding sequence is TGTGCCAGCAGCCAAGTAGCGGGGGCCATCTCCTACGAGCAGTACTTC. Translated: CASSQVAGAISYEQYF.

The rearrangement joins TRBV30 to TRBJ1-4, with 7 nucleotides matching TRBD1. Trimming at V came to 8 bases and at J to 5 bases, leaving 8 bases not matched to a gene. Germline V gene data show CDR1 as GTSNPN and CDR2 as SVGIG (reference sequence). This CDR3 region has 13 residues. CDR3 nucleotides: TGTGCCCAGGGGACAGTAGCGAATGAAAAACTGTTTTTT. This gives the protein CAQGTVANEKLFF.

This CDR3 is CASRPGLQETQYF. The CDR3 coding sequence is TGTGCCAGCAGACCGGGACTCCAAGAGACCCAGTACTTC. The chain employs TRBV28 and TRBJ2-5, with a weak D call TRBD2 (6 bases). CDR1 and CDR2 from the germline V gene are MDHEN and SYDVKM. CDR3 size: 13 residues. The ends were cut back, 6 bases at V and 1 base at J, with 9 bases in the middle.

This rearrangement joins TRBV9 to TRBJ2-1; D is unclear. CDR3 length equals 16 residues. Per germline, CDR1 SGDLS and CDR2 YYNGEE. Trimming shortened V by 4 bases and J by 0 bases, and 14 bases separated the two germline ends. The CDR3 region is CASSPRVSSSYNEQFF. In DNA, the CDR3 is TGTGCCAGCAGCCCTCGAGTTAGTAGCTCCTACAATGAGCAGTTCTTC.

CDR3 sequence reads: CASSQESQGDYGYTF. CDR3 bases: TGCGCCAGCAGCCAAGAGTCACAGGGAGACTATGGCTACACCTTC. This chain joins TRBV4-3 and TRBJ1-2; a weak D match, TRBD1 (6 bases). Germline loops: CDR1 LGHNA, CDR2 YSLEER. The ends were cut back, 0 bases at V and 3 bases at J, with 11 bases in the middle. This CDR3 is built from 15 residues.

The rearrangement links TRBV6-5 to TRBJ2-5; D gene uncertain. The J call may be faulty, since TRBJ2-7 better matches the DNA end. Per the germline V gene, CDR1 is MNHEY and CDR2 is SVGAGI. The CDR3 contains 13 residues. The CDR3 bases are TGTGCCAGCAGTTACTCGGGCGTTTACGAGCAGTACTTC. Protein sequence: CASSYSGVYEQYF.

The genes are TRBV4-3 and TRBJ1-2; D gene uncertain. Germline CDR1 and CDR2: LGHNA and YSLEER. The CDR3 extends over 14 amino acids. V was cut by 1 base and J by 8 bases, with 14 bases left in between. The CDR3 DNA reads TGCGCCAGCAGCCAAGCTACTCCCCGAGGGGGCTACACCTTC. It yields the protein CASSQATPRGGYTF.

The chain joins TRBV28 to TRBJ2-1; possibly TRBD2 for D (5 bases). CDR1 and CDR2 (germline): MDHEN, SYDVKM. Trimming stripped 6 bases from V and 10 bases from J, with 10 bases between. The CDR3 totals 11 residues. The CDR3 sequence: CASRLDGEQFF. DNA for the CDR3: TGTGCCAGCAGACTAGATGGCGAGCAGTTCTTC.

The chain joins TRBV6-5 to TRBJ1-3; D is undetermined. V was cut by 2 bases and J by 0 bases, with 11 bases left in between. The CDR3 loop spans 16 amino acids. Germline CDR1 MNHEY, CDR2 SVGAGI. CDR3 sequence (DNA): TGTGCCAGCAGTTACCTTCCAACGAGCTCTGGAAACACCATATATTTT. Translating gives CASSYLPTSSGNTIYF.

The chain joins TRBV6-5 to TRBJ2-3; TRBD2 might be the D (6 bases). This CDR3 comprises 14 residues. V was pared by 8 bases and J by 7 bases, with 19 bases between. CDR1 and CDR2 (germline): MNHEY, SVGAGI. Here the CDR3 reads CASLQAGGAHTQYF. The CDR3, as DNA: TGTGCCAGCCTCCAAGCGGGCGGGGCCCATACGCAGTATTTT.

The chain joins TRBV7-2 to TRBJ2-7; D not resolved. Germline CDR1 SGHTA, CDR2 FQGNSA. This CDR3 is built from 13 residues. Trimming left V 1 base short and J 7 bases short, with 11 bases between. As DNA, the CDR3 is TGTGCCAGCAGCTTAGAGGTATTGAGGGAGCAGTACTTC. Amino acids: CASSLEVLREQYF.

V is TRBV4-2 and J is TRBJ2-3; 8 bases agree with TRBD2. The CDR3 has 17 amino acids. Germline V CDR1 and CDR2: LGHNA, YNFKEQ. Trimming cost V 4 bases and J 3 bases; bases outside gene matches: 12. CDR3 sequence reads: CASSPARRGAGTDTQYF. Written as DNA, the CDR3 is TGTGCCAGCAGCCCAGCCCGGCGGGGGGCCGGGACAGATACGCAGTATTTT.

The rearrangement joins TRBV4-3 to TRBJ1-4; no firm D call. Germline V lookup: CDR1 LGHNA, CDR2 YSLEER. Trimming took off 0 bases at V and 7 bases at J, with 15 bases between the two ends. The length of the CDR3 is 16 residues. This CDR3 reads CASSQDGSLRGEKLFF. The CDR3 region has the DNA TGCGCCAGCAGCCAAGATGGGTCTCTACGGGGTGAAAAACTGTTTTTT.

The rearrangement links TRBV5-4 to TRBJ1-2; D may be TRBD1 (5 bases). The CDR3 contains 13 residues. V was clipped by 3 bases and J by 8 bases, with 14 bases between them. Germline CDR1 is SGHNT and CDR2 is YYREEE (reference sequence). The CDR3 spells CASSSGGQEGYTF. The CDR3 DNA follows: TGTGCCAGCAGCTCGGGGGGTCAGGAAGGCTACACCTTC. Together with reference TRBV5-4 and TRBJ1-2, the CDR3 gives the full variable domain: ETGVTQSPTHLIKTRGQQVTLRCSSQSGHNTVSWYQQALGQGPQFIFQYYREEENGRGNFPPRFSGLQFPNYSSELNVNALELDDSALYLCASSSGGQEGYTFGSGTRLTVV.

The genes are TRBV7-6 and TRBJ2-5, with 10 bases identical to TRBD2. With 3 bases clipped from V and 5 bases from J, the junction kept 12 bases outside the gene matches. Germline V gene sequence: CDR1 SGHVS, CDR2 FNYEAQ. The CDR3 is 17 residues long. CDR3 sequence: CASSFIGGGSGGETQYF. CDR3 sequence (DNA): TGTGCCAGCAGCTTTATCGGCGGAGGTAGCGGGGGGGAGACCCAGTACTTC. Based on the CDR3 plus reference TRBV7-6 and TRBJ2-5, the full variable domain is GAGVSQSPRYKVTKRGQDVALRCDPISGHVSLYWYRQALGQGPEFLTYFNYEAQQDKSGLPNDRFSAERPEGSISTLTIQRTEQRDSAMYRCASSFIGGGSGGETQYFGPGTRLLVL.

The gene calls are TRBV29-1 and TRBJ2-3; 9 bases map to TRBD2. V lost 0 bases, J lost 7 bases, and 11 bases stayed unmatched. The CDR3 has 16 amino acids. Germline-derived CDR1 and CDR2 are SQVTM and ANQGSEA. The CDR3 DNA reads TGCAGCGTTGAAGAGGACTGGGCGGGGGGGCTGAATACGCAGTATTTT. This codes for CSVEEDWAGGLNTQYF.

CDR3 nucleotide sequence: TGCGCCAGCAGCTTGGATCTTCCTGGGGCCAACGTCCTGACTTTC. It is translated as CASSLDLPGANVLTF. This chain links TRBV5-1 with TRBJ2-6; D uncertain. V shed 0 bases and J shed 2 bases, with 6 bases lying between them. The CDR3 sequence is 15 residues long. The germline gives CDR1 SGHRS, CDR2 YFSETQ.

The rearrangement joins TRBV30 to TRBJ2-2, with a possible D match to TRBD2 (6 bases). CDR1 and CDR2 from the germline V gene are GTSNPN and SVGIG (reference sequence). This CDR3 contains 14 residues. Trimming left V 6 bases short and J 7 bases short, with 18 bases between. CDR3 sequence reads: CACSPAGGSGELFF. The CDR3, as DNA: TGTGCCTGTTCCCCCGCCGGGGGAAGCGGGGAGCTGTTTTTT.

The chain couples TRBV19 to TRBJ1-1; D gene unclear. V lost 7 bases and J lost 1, with 13 bases in between. The CDR3 length is 14 residues. CDR1 is LNHDA and CDR2 is SQIVND in the germline V gene (reference sequence). The CDR3 sequence is CASKADTWNTEAFF. CDR3 DNA: TGTGCCAGTAAAGCTGACACGTGGAACACTGAAGCTTTCTTT.

V and J are TRBV19 and TRBJ1-1; 9 nucleotides align to TRBD1. Germline trimming cut 5 bases from V and 5 bases from J; bases unmatched to any gene: 6. Germline loops: CDR1 LNHDA, CDR2 SQIVND (reference sequence). This CDR3 spans 14 amino acids. DNA for the CDR3: TGTGCCAGTAGTTCCGGGACAGGGAGGACTGAAGCTTTCTTT. Its protein product is CASSSGTGRTEAFF.

This sequence joins TRBV12-5 and TRBJ1-2, with 9 bases identical to TRBD1. CDR1 is LGHNT and CDR2 is FRNRAP in the germline V gene. V was clipped by 1 base and J by 6 bases; unmatched bases: 3. This CDR3 region has 14 residues. The CDR3 spells CASGLDRGLNGYTF. CDR3 DNA sequence: TGTGCTAGTGGTTTGGACAGGGGGCTCAATGGCTACACCTTC.

The CDR3, as DNA: TGTGCCAGCAGCCCTACTAGCACAGATACGCAGTATTTT. Translating it yields CASSPTSTDTQYF. This rearrangement joins TRBV7-3 to TRBJ2-3, with D uncertain. The germline V and J ends were trimmed by 5 bases and 0 bases, with 6 bases remaining between them. This CDR3 has 13 residues. The germline gives CDR1 SGHTA, CDR2 FQGTGA.